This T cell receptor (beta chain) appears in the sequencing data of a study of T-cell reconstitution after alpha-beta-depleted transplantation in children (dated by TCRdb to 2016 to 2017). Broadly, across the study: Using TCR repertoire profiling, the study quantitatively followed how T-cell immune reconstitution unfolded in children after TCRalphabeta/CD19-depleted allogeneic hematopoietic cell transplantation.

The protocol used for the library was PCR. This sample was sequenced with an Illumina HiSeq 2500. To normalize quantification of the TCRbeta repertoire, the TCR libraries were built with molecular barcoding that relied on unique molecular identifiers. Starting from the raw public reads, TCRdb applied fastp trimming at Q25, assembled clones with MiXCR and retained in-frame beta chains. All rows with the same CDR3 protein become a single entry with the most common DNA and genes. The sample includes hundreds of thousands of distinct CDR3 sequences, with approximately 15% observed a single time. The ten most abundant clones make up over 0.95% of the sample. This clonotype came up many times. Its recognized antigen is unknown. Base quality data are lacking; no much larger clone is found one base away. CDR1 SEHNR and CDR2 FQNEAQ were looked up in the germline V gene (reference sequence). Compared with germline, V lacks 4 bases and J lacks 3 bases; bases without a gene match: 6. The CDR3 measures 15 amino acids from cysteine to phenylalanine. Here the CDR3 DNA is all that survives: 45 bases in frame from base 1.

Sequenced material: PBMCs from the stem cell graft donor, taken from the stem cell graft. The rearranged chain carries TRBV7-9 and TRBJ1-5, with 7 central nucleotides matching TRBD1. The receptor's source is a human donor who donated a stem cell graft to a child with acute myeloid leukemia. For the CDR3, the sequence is CASSSWDSLNQPQHF. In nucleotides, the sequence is TGTGCCAGCAGCTCATGGGACAGCCTCAATCAGCCCCAGCATTTT.